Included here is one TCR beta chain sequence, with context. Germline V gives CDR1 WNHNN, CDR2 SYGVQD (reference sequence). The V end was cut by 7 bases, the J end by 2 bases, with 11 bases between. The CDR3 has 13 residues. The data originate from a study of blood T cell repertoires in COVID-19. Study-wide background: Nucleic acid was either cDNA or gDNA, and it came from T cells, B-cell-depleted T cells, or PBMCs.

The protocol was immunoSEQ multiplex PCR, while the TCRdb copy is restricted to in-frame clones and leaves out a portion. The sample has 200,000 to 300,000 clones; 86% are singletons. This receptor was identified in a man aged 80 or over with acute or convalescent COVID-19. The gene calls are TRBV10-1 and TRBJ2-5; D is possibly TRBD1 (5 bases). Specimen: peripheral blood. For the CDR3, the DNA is TGCGCCAGCAATCGACAGATTCAAGAGACCCAGTACTTC. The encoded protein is CASNRQIQETQYF.